This T cell receptor (beta chain) was sequenced during a study of T cells after posttransplantation cyclophosphamide. The sample holds many counts of this clone. Busulfan-fludarabine conditioning, marrow transplant, and cyclophosphamide on days +3 and +4 were administered. Sequencing used immunoSEQ multiplex PCR; TCRdb keeps in-frame clones, though not all of them. Observed are about 14,000 clones, no singletons, with the top ten taking 23%. Germline-derived CDR1 and CDR2 are MDHEN and SYDVKM. The length of the CDR3 is 14 residues. V gave up 4 bases and J gave up 5 bases, with 15 bases separating them.

The sequences come from PBMCs, collected 950 to 1,200 days after allogeneic stem cell transplant with posttransplant cyclophosphamide. The V and J genes are TRBV28 and TRBJ2-7; D is perhaps TRBD2 (6 bases). The source of this sequence is a female patient in her forties or fifties who received an allogeneic stem cell transplant from a related donor, was CMV-positive, and had no GVHD. The graft donor may have contributed some T cells. The CDR3 reads CASSSQDTGDEQYF. As DNA, the CDR3 is TGTGCCAGCAGTTCCCAGGACACGGGGGACGAGCAGTACTTC. The whole variable domain, filled in from reference TRBV28 and TRBJ2-7, reads DVKVTQSSRYLVKRTGEKVFLECVQDMDHENMFWYRQDPGLGLRLIYFSYDVKMKEKGDIPEGYSVSREKKERFSLILESASTNQTSMYLCASSSQDTGDEQYFGPGTRLTVT.